This T cell receptor (beta chain) was profiled in a study of cytotoxic CD8 clonotypes in ibrutinib-treated CLL. Germline V gene data show CDR1 as SGHRS and CDR2 as YFSETQ. The CDR3 is 17 amino acids. The V gene lost 0 bases and the J gene lost 1 base, with 16 bases spanning the gap. Sequencing was performed with immunoSEQ multiplex PCR; in TCRdb, only in-frame clones are kept and a portion is missing. The table includes 200,000 to 250,000 clones, less than 75% detected once. The clonotype originates from a human donor with chronic lymphocytic leukemia. The material sequenced was PBMCs, taken after 24 months of ibrutinib treatment. The chain has TRBV5-1 and TRBJ1-1; D is ambiguous. The chain's CDR3 is CASSLVWSDVQNTEAFF. The DNA of the CDR3 is TGCGCCAGCAGCTTGGTCTGGTCCGACGTCCAGAACACTGAAGCTTTCTTT.